The clone carrying this TCR beta chain was seen only a few times. The antigen is unknown. These data are taken from a study of blood T cells in healthy people across ages. Findings and caveats of the study: When one million T cells were used, diversity estimates were thought to be underestimates. Possibly, changes in expanded clonotypes were confounded because donor CMV status was unknown. As naive T cell percentage varied, TCR beta diversity correlated strongly with it.

Total RNA was isolated from each sample in quantities of at least 6 micrograms. A second about 7 to 12 cycle PCR used barcoded and J-beta primers. TCRdb re-called the 5' RACE reads through MiXCR, storing one row per CDR3 protein. This sample has 1.4 million or so distinct CDR3 sequences; roughly two fifths occur once, and the top ten carry more than 4%. Source material: blood. The TCR comes from a woman aged 18-29 years in good health.

CDR3 amino acids: CASSVGAGRDSYEQYF. The CDR3 DNA is TGTGCCAGCAGCGTAGGAGCAGGGCGAGACTCCTACGAGCAGTACTTC. The chain recombines TRBV9 with TRBJ2-7; D possibly corresponds to TRBD1 (5 bases). V dropped 0 bases and J dropped 0 bases, with 13 bases sitting between them. Germline V gives CDR1 SGDLS, CDR2 YYNGEE. This CDR3 region has 16 residues.